The subject of this entry is one T cell receptor (beta chain). The specificity of this receptor is unknown. Base qualities are missing; no much larger clone stands one base away. These data come from a study of cytomegalovirus exposure and HLA in healthy donors (dated by TCRdb to about 2017). Notes on the research overall: According to an earlier analysis of 587 of the donors, 200 million or so T cells yielded 117 million unique TCR beta sequences and 276 Gb of sequence data. The genetic ancestry cluster associated with self-reported Caucasian donors included about 81% of the 398 genotyped donors. About 300 gigabases of sequencing data and 70 million to 95 million unique TCR sequences made up an early release that covered 640 HLA-typed donors. Several DR-DQ haplotypes were handled as single units for association and clustering because linkage in the cohort was strong. Typing coverage varied by locus: roughly 620-630 donors for A, B, C, DRB1 and DQB1; roughly 560 for DQA1; approximately 610 for DPA1; around 490 for DPB1. The T cell repertoires of under 750 subjects were profiled by immunosequencing and related to cytomegalovirus serostatus. HLA typing covered class I and class II loci at four-digit resolution. Donor age, sex, ethnicity and CMV serostatus were compiled together with the repertoire data. To study patterns of TCR occurrence, a later analysis re-analyzed previously published TCR beta repertoires from 666 donors and added high-resolution HLA genotyping. Besides the first cohort of about 730 subjects, a separate validation cohort made up of about 120 different subjects was used. The study combined high-throughput TCR immunosequencing, statistical association of individual TCRs with disease status, and machine learning to predict cytomegalovirus infection status. In the later analysis, no new phenotypic data were used to find candidate immune exposures; instead, reliance was placed on TCR beta sequences and their occurrence across donors. Genome-wide SNP genotypes for about 65% of the 666 donors were used in a later genetic analysis, which treated that subset as a discovery cohort. The study aimed to test whether signatures of past pathogen exposure could be identified by cataloging public T cell receptors. Across some 400 genotyped donors of the cohort, an average of about 200,000 unique TCR beta nucleotide sequences per donor were sequenced, and 15% to 20% of those sequences were non-productive. In an earlier analysis of a few hundred of the donors, high-throughput TCR beta sequencing was used to judge whether each TCR beta V gene segment behaved as functional or pseudogenic. Every repertoire in the discovery cohort had been generated on one and the same sequencing platform.

Library method: the immunoSEQ multiplex PCR assay. A mixture of 60 forward primers for TCR Vbeta segments and 13 reverse primers for TCR Jbeta segments was used in the multiplex PCR. Amplification of the CDR3 region of rearranged TCR beta genes was performed with a multiplex PCR assay on genomic DNA. The Illumina HiSeq System was used to sequence the amplified TCR beta libraries as 87-base-pair reads. The paper's processing steps were these. A later analysis tallied tens of millions of unique TCR beta chains across the 600 to 700 repertoires, and roughly 11 million of those chains were shared by two or more donors. Raw reads were error-corrected and collapsed into unique sequences with a nearest-neighbor algorithm that merged closely related sequences to remove PCR and sequencing errors. V, D and J gene segments were assigned by aligning CDR3 sequences to IMGT reference sequences. Each retained sequence needed at least a six-nucleotide match to both a V gene segment and a J gene segment. A rearrangement counted as productive if the CDR3 had no stop codons and remained in frame with V and J, and every other rearrangement counted as non-productive. CDR3 was defined according to IMGT convention as the region running from the second conserved V-encoded cysteine to the conserved J-encoded phenylalanine. The earlier analysis of some 600 of the donors excluded sequences that lacked an unambiguous match to a single V gene segment. An earlier analysis of fewer than 750 of the donors called V segments functional above 56.7% productive rearrangements and segregating when the between-donor standard deviation exceeded 5%. To diagnose cytomegalovirus status from the catalog of TCR beta chain sequences, a statistical classification framework was built. V and J gene assignment, in a later analysis, came from comparing TCR nucleotide sequences with IMGT/GENE-DB human TR gene sequences. Using the TCRdist pipeline, a later analysis assigned CDR3 sequences along with most-parsimonious VDJ recombination scenarios. In a later analysis, each TCR beta chain was defined by its CDR3 amino acid sequence together with its V-gene family, and reads lacking a unique V-gene family were excluded. As a way to deal with suspected cross-contamination and a sequencing artifact, a later analysis dropped 450 to 600 nucleotide sequences that were highly shared and had low generation probability. In a later analysis, a clonal expansion index for each public chain was calculated from normalized within-repertoire ranks of inferred template counts. Generation probabilities in a later analysis came from a VDJ recombination model fitted to out-of-frame rearrangements, and those results were checked against IGoR. In a later analysis, TCR-TCR, TCR-HLA and TCR-CMV co-occurrence was scored with hypergeometric tests, and a repertoire-size bias correction was applied to TCR pairs. To estimate false discovery rates, a later analysis permuted the HLA or CMV assignments 20 times. In a later analysis, co-occurring TCRs were grouped using DBSCAN, with TCRdist sequence similarity added in when clustering inside HLA-allele-positive subsets. Repertoires with fewer than 30,000 or more than 120,000 public chains, plus five repertoires with anomalous nucleotide sharing, were excluded from co-occurrence clustering. TCRdb re-hosts the immuneACCESS table, in-frame sequences only. Its copies lack some clones; in the studies checked, an unresolved V gene accounts for under half of them, and the cause for the rest is not known. For V, J and clone size, that table is used; D and trimming come from the DNA. Recorded for this sample are about 110,000 clones; roughly 68% of them occurred a single time. Roughly 2.4% of the sample lies in the top ten.

The cohort was made up of several hundred healthy bone marrow donors. At the time of sampling, all cohort members were nominally healthy, though unrecorded immune exposures were likely present. The donor tested CMV seronegative and was one of the 352 seronegative cohort members. Each donor provided a peripheral blood sample, and peripheral blood mononuclear cells were used for TCR beta sequencing. Genomic DNA extraction from the blood cell samples was performed with the Qiagen DNeasy Blood Extraction Kit. The full study reports these points: In vitro tests confirmed that a few of the cytomegalovirus-associated TCR beta chains recognize cytomegalovirus antigens. The authors suggested that the approach could potentially be generalized to other disease states and immunological phenotypes. Across donors, most TCR sequences were observed very rarely, whereas some public TCRs were present in many individuals. According to a later analysis, parvovirus B19, influenza, CMV and Epstein-Barr virus appeared linked to several top co-occurrence clusters. An earlier analysis of some 560 of the donors showed that most TCR beta V segments appeared in productive rearrangements either about 90% or about 30% of the time, which broadly matched IMGT annotations. Cytomegalovirus status was reported to be diagnosed by the classifier with high specificity and sensitivity in both the original and validation cohorts. According to a later genetic analysis, donors in an Asian-associated ancestry cluster had fewer N-insertions in productive TCRs than the roughly 700-donor mean. The cohort was sequenced for TCR beta chains only, and without alpha or paired-chain data the features that could be detected were limited. Most CMV-associated TCR beta chains appeared to be HLA-restricted in a later analysis, and the HLA associations seemed to be driven largely by CMV exposure. About 17 rarely observed V segments, including chromosome 9 orphons, were excluded from the earlier analysis of some 590 of the donors because counts were too low. The sequencing pipeline was judged likely to have produced a cluster of highly shared sequence variants as a technical artifact. In a later analysis, the rate of TCR association differed among HLA loci, with DRB1 alleles having the most associated TCRs and HLA-C alleles having the fewest. Because the 87-base-pair reads could not distinguish some IMGT-functional V segments, including TRBV6-2 and TRBV6-3, those segments were excluded. V-gene and J-gene trimming of TCR beta chains was associated with a missense DCLRE1C variant in a later genetic analysis, and the association was replicated in an independent cohort. Because some donors lacked HLA typing at each locus, the association tests relied only on the typed subset. Sequencing depth was assumed to be roughly uniform across donors in the presence/absence analyses, though that assumption may not hold. In a later analysis, HLA-associated TCR beta chains showed more clonal expansion and lower generation probabilities than non-associated chains that were equally common. When HLA alleles, especially DR and DQ, strongly co-occurred, TCR associations were difficult to assign to individual alleles. A further reported finding was that TCR beta sequences accurately predicted the HLA-A and HLA-B alleles for most subjects in the first cohort. Correlated functional status among segregating V segments might be attributable to linkage disequilibrium, but an unknown experimental factor could not be ruled out. For the cohort, immune exposure information was limited to CMV serostatus. Specific HLA alleles were associated with roughly 16,000 TCR beta sequences at a false discovery rate of 0.05 in a later analysis. A total of roughly 160 TCR beta chains were listed by the study as associated with cytomegalovirus.

Reading from cysteine to phenylalanine, the CDR3 counts 13 amino acids. Solely the CDR3 DNA is kept, with 39 bases framed from the first base. Sequences SGHRS (CDR1) and YFSETQ (CDR2) are obtained from the germline V gene. Between the V and J ends, shortened by 1 base and 6 bases respectively, the junction contains 10 bases. This TCR was sampled from a woman younger than 45 in good health and CMV-seronegative. Sequencing used PBMCs. The rearrangement joined TRBV5-1 to TRBJ1-2, and the D gene may be TRBD1, 5 bases matching. CDR3 reads: CASSLSTENGYTF. Here is the DNA: TGCGCCAGCAGCTTGTCGACAGAGAATGGCTACACCTTC.